This T cell receptor (beta chain) came from a study of blood T cell repertoires in COVID-19. Overall study: COVID-19 samples collected from the United States, Italy and Spain covered acute and convalescent phases. From T cells, B-cell-depleted T cells, or PBMCs came the material, which was cDNA or gDNA.

CDR1 is MNHEY, CDR2 SMNVEV, per germline (reference sequence). Deletions cut 6 bases from V and 7 bases from J, with 13 bases between. The CDR3 has 12 amino acids. Original handling: Amplified reference gene primers provided the basis for estimating nucleated cell counts. Repertoires were generated with immunoSEQ multiplex PCR, while TCRdb's copy carries only in-frame clones and drops some. V and J calls and clone size are those listed in that table; D and trimming were worked out from the DNA. The table lists roughly 180,000 clones, roughly 83% of them singletons. Donors of Cohort 3 who recovered were those that had two negative PCRs, clearance, or symptom resolution.

This TCR came from an older woman who had recovered from COVID-19. The chain links TRBV27 to TRBJ2-7, with D perhaps matching TRBD2 (7 bases). Sequenced sample: PBMCs or T cells enriched from blood (not recorded which). Here the CDR3 reads CASRRGGGEQYF. CDR3 in DNA: TGTGCCAGCAGGAGGGGGGGAGGGGAGCAGTACTTC.